This T cell receptor beta chain was sequenced in a study of early stage breast cancer tumors. Study-level information: Around 10-fold was the mean read coverage per sample.

CDR3 length: 13 residues. Germline CDR1 reads SGHAT; CDR2 reads FQNNGV. The V gene lost 2 bases and the J gene lost 6 bases, with 9 bases spanning the gap. Study observations and caveats: Commonly generated sequences made up most enriched TCRB sequences shared between patients.

TCRdb's copy holds only in-frame clones and misses some; the assay was immunoSEQ multiplex PCR. The profile shows 27,000 or so clones, about four fifths of them singletons. Worth noting for this clone: Its antigen is currently unknown.

This sequence originates from a person aged 45-60 years with breast cancer. The chain joins TRBV11-2 to TRBJ2-3; D uncertain. Sequenced input: blood. CDR3 DNA sequence: TGTGCCAGCAGCTTACCCGGCAGGGATACGCAGTATTTT. Amino acids: CASSLPGRDTQYF.